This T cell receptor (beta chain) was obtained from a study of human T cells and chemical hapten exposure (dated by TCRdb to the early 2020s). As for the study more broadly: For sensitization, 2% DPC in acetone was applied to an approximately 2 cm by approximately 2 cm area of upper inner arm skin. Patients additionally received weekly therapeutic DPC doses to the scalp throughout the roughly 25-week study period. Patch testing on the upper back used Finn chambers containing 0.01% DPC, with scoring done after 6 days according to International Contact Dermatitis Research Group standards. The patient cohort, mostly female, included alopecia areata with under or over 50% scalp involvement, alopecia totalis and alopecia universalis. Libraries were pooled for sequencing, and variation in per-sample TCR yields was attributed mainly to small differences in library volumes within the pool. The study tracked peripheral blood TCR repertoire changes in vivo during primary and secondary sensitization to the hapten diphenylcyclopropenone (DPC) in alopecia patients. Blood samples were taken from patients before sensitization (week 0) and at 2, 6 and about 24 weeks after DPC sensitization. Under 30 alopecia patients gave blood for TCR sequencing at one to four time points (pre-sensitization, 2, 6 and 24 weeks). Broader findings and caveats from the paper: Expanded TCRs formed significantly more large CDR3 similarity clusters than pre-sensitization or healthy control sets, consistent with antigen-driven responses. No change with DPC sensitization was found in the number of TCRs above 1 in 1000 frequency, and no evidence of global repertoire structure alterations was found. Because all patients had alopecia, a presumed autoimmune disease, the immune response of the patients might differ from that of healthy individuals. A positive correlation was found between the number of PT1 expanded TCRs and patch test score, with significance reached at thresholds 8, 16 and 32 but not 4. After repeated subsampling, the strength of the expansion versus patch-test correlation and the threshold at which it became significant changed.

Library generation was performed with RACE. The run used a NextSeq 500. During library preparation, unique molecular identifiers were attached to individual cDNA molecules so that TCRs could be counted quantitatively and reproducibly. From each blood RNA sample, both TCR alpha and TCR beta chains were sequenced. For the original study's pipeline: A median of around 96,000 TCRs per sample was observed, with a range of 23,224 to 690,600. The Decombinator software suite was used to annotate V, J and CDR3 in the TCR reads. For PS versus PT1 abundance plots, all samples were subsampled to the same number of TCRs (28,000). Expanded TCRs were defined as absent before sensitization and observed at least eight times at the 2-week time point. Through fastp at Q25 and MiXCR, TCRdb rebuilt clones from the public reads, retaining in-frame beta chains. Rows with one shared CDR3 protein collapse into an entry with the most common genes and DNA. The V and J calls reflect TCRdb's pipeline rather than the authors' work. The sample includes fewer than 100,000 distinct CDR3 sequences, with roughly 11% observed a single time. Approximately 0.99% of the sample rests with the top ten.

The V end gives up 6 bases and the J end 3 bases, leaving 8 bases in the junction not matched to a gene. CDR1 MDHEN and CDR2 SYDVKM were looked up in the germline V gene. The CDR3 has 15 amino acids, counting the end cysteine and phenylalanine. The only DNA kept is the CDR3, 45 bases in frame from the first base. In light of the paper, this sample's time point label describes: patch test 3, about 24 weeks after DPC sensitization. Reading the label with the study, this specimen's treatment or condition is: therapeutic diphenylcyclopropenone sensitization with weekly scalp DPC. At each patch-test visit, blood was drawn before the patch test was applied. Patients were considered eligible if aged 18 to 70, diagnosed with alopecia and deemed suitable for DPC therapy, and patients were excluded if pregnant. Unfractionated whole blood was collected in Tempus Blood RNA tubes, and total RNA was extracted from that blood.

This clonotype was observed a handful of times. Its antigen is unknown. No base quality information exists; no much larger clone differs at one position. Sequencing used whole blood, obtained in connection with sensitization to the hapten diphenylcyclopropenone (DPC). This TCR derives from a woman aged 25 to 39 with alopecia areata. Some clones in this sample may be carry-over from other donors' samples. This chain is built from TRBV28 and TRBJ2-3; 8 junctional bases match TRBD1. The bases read TGTGCCAGCAGCCGACGGGACAGGCCGACAGATACGCAGTATTTT. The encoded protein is CASSRRDRPTDTQYF. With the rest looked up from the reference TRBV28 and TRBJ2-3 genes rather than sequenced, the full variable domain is DVKVTQSSRYLVKRTGEKVFLECVQDMDHENMFWYRQDPGLGLRLIYFSYDVKMKEKGDIPEGYSVSREKKERFSLILESASTNQTSMYLCASSRRDRPTDTQYFGPGTRLTVL.